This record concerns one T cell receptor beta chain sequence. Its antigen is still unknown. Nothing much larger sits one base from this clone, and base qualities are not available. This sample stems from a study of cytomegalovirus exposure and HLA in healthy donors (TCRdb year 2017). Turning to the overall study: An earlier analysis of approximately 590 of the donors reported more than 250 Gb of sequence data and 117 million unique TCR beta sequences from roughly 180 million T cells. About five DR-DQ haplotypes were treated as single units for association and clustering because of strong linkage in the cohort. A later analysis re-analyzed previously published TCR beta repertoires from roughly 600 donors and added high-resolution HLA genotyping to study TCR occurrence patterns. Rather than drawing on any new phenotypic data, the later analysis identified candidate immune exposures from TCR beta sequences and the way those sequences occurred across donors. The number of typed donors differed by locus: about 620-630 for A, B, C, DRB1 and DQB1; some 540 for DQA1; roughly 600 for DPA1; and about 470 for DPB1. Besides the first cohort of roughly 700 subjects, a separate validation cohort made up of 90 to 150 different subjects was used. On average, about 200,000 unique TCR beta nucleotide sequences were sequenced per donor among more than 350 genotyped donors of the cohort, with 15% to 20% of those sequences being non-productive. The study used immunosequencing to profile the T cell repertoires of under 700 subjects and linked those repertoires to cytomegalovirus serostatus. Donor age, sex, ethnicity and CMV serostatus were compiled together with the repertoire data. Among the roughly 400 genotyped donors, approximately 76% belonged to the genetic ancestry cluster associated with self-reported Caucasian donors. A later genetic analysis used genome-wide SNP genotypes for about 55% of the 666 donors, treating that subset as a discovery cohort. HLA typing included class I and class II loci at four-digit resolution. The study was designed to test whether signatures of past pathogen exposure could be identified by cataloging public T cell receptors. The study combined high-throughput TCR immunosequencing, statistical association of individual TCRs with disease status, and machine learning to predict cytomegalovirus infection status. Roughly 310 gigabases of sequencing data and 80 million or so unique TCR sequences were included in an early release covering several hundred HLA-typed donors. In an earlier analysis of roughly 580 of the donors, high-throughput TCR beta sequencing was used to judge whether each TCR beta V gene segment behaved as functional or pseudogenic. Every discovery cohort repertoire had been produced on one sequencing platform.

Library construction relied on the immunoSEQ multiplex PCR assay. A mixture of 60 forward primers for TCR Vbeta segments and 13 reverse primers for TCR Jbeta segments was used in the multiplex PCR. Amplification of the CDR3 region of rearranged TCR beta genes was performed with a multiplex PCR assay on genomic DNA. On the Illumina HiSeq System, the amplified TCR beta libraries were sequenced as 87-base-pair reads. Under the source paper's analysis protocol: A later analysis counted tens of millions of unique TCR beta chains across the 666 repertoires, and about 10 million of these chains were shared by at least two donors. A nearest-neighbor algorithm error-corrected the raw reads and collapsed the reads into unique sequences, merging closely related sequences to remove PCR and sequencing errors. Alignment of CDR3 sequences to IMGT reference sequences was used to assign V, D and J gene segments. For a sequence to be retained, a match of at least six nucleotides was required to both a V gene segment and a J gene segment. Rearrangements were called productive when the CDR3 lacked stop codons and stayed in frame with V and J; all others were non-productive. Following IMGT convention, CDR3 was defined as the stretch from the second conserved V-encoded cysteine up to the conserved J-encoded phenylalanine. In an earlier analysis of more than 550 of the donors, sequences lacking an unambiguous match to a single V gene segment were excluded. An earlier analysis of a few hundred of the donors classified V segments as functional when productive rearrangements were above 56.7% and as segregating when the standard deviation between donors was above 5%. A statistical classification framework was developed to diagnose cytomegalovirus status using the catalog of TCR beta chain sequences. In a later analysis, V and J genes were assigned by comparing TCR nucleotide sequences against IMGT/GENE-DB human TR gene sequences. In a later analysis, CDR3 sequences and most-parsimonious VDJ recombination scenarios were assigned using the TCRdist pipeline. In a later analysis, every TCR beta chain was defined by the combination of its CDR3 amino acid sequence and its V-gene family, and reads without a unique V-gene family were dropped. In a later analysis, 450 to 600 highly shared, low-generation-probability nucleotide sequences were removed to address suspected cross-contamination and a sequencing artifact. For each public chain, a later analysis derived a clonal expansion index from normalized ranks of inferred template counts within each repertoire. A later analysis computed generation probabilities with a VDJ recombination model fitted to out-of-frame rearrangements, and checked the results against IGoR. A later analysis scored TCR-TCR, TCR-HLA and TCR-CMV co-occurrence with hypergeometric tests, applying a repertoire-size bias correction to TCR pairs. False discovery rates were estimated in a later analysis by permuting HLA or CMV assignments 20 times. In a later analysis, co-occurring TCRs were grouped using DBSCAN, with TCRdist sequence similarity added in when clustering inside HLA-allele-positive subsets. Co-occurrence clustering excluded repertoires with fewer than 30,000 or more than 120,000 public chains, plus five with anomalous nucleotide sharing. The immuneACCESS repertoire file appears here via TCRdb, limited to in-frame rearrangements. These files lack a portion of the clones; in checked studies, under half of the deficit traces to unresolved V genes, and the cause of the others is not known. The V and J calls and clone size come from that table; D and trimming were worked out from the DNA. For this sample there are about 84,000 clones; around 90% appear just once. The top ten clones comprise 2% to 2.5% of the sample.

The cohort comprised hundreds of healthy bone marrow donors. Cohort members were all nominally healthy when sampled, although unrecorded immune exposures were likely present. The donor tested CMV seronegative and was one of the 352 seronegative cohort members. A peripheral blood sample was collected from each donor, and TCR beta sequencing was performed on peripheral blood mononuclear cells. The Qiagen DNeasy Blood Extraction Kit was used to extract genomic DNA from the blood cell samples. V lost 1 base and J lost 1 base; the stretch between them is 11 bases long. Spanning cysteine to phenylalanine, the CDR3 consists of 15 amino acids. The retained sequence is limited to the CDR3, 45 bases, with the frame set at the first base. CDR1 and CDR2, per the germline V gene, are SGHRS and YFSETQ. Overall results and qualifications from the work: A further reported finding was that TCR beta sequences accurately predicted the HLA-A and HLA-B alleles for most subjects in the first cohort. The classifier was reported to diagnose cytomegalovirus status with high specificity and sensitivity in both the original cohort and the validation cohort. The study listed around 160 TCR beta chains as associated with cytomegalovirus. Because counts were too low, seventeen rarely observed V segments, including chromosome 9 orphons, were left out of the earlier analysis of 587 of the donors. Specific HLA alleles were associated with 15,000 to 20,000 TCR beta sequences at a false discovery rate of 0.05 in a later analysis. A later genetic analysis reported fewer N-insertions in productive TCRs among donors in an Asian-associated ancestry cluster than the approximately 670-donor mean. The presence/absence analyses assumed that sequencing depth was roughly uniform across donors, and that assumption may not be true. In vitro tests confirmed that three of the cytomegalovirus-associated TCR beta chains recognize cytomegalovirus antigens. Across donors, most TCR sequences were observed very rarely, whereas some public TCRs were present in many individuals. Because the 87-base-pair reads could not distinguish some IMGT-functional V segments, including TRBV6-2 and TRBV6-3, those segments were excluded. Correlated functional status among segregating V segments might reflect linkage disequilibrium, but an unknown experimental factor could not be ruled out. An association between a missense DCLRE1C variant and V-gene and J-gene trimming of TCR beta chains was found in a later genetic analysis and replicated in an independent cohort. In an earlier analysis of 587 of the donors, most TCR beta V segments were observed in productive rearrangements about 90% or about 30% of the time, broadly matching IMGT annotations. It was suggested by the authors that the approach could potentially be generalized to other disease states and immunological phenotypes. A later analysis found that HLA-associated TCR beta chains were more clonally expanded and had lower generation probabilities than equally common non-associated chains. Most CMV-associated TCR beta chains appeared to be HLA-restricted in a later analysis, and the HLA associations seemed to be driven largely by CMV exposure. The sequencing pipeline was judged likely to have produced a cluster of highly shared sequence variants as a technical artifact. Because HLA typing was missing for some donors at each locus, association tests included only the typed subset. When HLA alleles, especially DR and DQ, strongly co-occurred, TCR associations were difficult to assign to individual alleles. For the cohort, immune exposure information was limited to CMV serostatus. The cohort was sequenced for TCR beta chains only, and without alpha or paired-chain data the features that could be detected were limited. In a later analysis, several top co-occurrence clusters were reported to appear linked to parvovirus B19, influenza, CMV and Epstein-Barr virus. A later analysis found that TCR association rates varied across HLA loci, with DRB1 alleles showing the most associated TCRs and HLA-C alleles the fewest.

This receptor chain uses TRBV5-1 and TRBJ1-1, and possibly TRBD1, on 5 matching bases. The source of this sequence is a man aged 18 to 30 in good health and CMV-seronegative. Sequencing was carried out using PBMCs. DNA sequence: TGCGCCAGCAGCTTGCTTCAGGGCGCGAACACTGAAGCTTTCTTT. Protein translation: CASSLLQGANTEAFF. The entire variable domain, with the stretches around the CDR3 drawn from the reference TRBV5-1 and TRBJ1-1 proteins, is KAGVTQTPRYLIKTRGQQVTLSCSPISGHRSVSWYQQTPGQGLQFLFEYFSETQRNKGNFPGRFSGRQFSNSRSEMNVSTLELGDSALYLCASSLLQGANTEAFFGQGTRLTVV.